This T cell receptor (beta chain) derives from a study of early T cells in non-severe SARS-CoV-2 infection. Study information: Chains from this unsorted whole-blood bulk RNA could not be paired. Study conclusions and caveats: Private and CD4 specificities were missed by VDJdb matching, skewed to anti-spike CD8.

This clonotype has ten or more counts. The target antigen is unknown. MiXCR, applied by TCRdb to the 5' RACE reads, yields one record per CDR3 protein. The profile shows approximately 97,000 distinct CDR3 sequences, around 10% of them singletons. The origin of this receptor is an adult who was a healthcare worker with PCR-confirmed SARS-CoV-2 infection or an uninfected control (not recorded which). The material was whole blood, obtained at baseline.

The CDR3 loop reads CASSLVRGTYNEKLFF. Written as DNA, the CDR3 is TGTGCCAGCAGCTTAGTGCGGGGGACATATAATGAAAAACTGTTTTTT. This chain joins TRBV11-2 and TRBJ1-4, with D possibly matching TRBD1 (6 bases). Germline V gene lookup returns CDR1 SGHAT and CDR2 FQNNGV. Trimming removed 1 base at V and 4 bases at J, with 13 bases between. The CDR3 consists of 16 residues.